This TCR beta chain comes out of a study of breast tumors, draining lymph nodes, adjacent tissues. The CDR3 covers 16 residues. Per the germline V gene, CDR1 is SNHLY and CDR2 is FYNNEI. Trimming at V came to 6 bases and at J to 0 bases, leaving 7 bases not matched to a gene. Each CDR3 protein gets one entry after TCRdb re-called the multiplex PCR reads with MiXCR. The table lists 20,000 to 25,000 distinct CDR3 sequences, approximately 70% of them singletons. This TCR came from a female donor with breast cancer. Some clones in this sample may be carry-over from other donors' samples. The chain couples TRBV2 to TRBJ2-3; 9 positions agree with TRBD2. Sequenced material: tumor-adjacent breast tissue. As DNA, the CDR3 is TGTGCCAGCAGCGGTTCTAGCGGGATTAGCACAGATACGCAGTATTTT. It translates to CASSGSSGISTDTQYF.